The 7 T cell receptor beta chains in this list originate from one sample, sequenced in a study of cytomegalovirus exposure and HLA in healthy donors. With 60 Vbeta and 13 Jbeta primers, the PCR was carried out. The repertoire was sequenced with immunoSEQ multiplex PCR; TCRdb's copy has only in-frame clones and lacks some. The sample has some 180,000 clones, 79% seen once; the top ten hold 4% to 4.5%. Sequencing was done on a sample of PBMCs. The origin of the receptors is a woman aged 25 to 45 in good health and CMV-seropositive.

This chain uses TRBV5-1 with TRBJ2-1; 13 nucleotides line up with TRBD2. V trimming: 2 bases; J trimming: 9 bases; junction bases outside the gene matches: 5. Per germline, CDR1 SGHRS and CDR2 YFSETQ. The CDR3 loop spans 15 amino acids. The CDR3 here is CASSLRTSGSTEQFF. The CDR3 coding sequence is TGCGCCAGCAGCTTAAGGACTAGCGGGAGTACTGAGCAGTTCTTC.

V and J are TRBV19 and TRBJ1-5; D gene unclear. Germline CDR1 is LNHDA and CDR2 is SQIVND (reference sequence). This CDR3 contains 14 residues. Trimming stripped 2 bases from V and 0 bases from J, with 5 bases between. The chain's CDR3 is CASSIIGSNQPQHF. The DNA of the CDR3 is TGTGCCAGTAGTATAATCGGTAGCAATCAGCCCCAGCATTTT.

The CDR3 loop is CASSQVPPGEYGYTF. DNA of the CDR3: TGCGCCAGCAGCCAAGTCCCCCCAGGGGAATATGGCTACACCTTC. This rearrangement joins TRBV4-3 to TRBJ1-2, with D perhaps matching TRBD1 (6 bases). V gave up 1 base and J gave up 5 bases, with 14 bases separating them. Germline CDR1 and CDR2: LGHNA and YSLEER. The length of the CDR3 is 15 residues.

The V and J genes are TRBV6-4 and TRBJ2-3, with 12 nucleotides matching TRBD2. The V gene end was trimmed by 5 bases and the J gene end by 8 bases; junction bases not matched to a gene: 8. The CDR3 has 15 amino acids. CDR1 is MRHNA and CDR2 is SNTAGT in the germline V gene. CDR3 in DNA: TGTGCCAGCAGTCGCCTAGCGGGAGGGTCAGCTACGCAGTATTTT. Amino acid sequence: CASSRLAGGSATQYF.

The chain links TRBV7-2 to TRBJ2-2; D may be TRBD1 (6 bases). Germline V gives CDR1 SGHTA, CDR2 FQGNSA. The CDR3 totals 14 residues. The V end lost 1 base, the J end lost 7 bases, and 10 bases lay between the germline ends. The CDR3 DNA reads TGTGCCAGCAGCTTAGGGCAGGACAGCGGGGAGCTGTTTTTT. This codes for CASSLGQDSGELFF.

Only a few counts were recorded for this clone. The chain joins TRBV10-3 to TRBJ2-7, with D perhaps TRBD2 (6 bases). The CDR3 is made up of 14 amino acids. CDR1 ENHRY and CDR2 SYGVKD come from the germline V gene. Deletions cut 0 bases from V and 3 bases from J, with 9 bases between. The CDR3 loop reads CAISESAGSYEQYF. The CDR3 region has the DNA TGTGCCATCAGTGAGTCTGCGGGGAGCTACGAGCAGTACTTC.

The gene calls are TRBV7-9 and TRBJ1-6, with D unresolved. With 8 bases removed from V and 5 bases from J, the gap between germline ends came to 10 bases. In germline, CDR1 is SEHNR, CDR2 FQNEAQ (reference sequence). The CDR3 contains 13 residues. CDR3 residues: CASPSANNSPLHF. In DNA form, the CDR3 reads TGTGCCAGCCCATCAGCGAATAATTCACCCCTCCACTTT.